The 25 T cell receptor beta chains below all came from one sample that was sequenced in a study of CXCR3-negative and CXCR3-positive naive CD8 T cells. Study results and limitations: Relative to CXCR3-negative naive cells, CXCR3-positive naive cells had more hydrophobic TRB CDR3s.

The libraries of TRB cDNA were constructed through 5' RACE using UMI labels. TCRdb re-called the 5' RACE reads; every CDR3 protein appears as one record, without DNA. Seen in this sample are some 150,000 distinct CDR3 sequences; the ten most common clones hold around 0.44%. Antigen specificity for these receptors is unknown. Material for sequencing was naive CXCR3+ CD8+ T cells from blood. This sample's subset: CD45RO-CCR7+CD27+CD95- naive CD8+ T cells expressing CXCR3 (TNR3+). The receptors shown here come from a human donor in good health. Some clones in this sample may be carry-over from other donors' samples.

The J gene is TRBJ2-7, the V gene TRBV19. In germline, CDR1 is LNHDA, CDR2 SQIVND (reference sequence). There are 14 residues in the CDR3. CDR3 residues: CASSIAHKTYEQYF. Using reference TRBV19 and TRBJ2-7 for the parts outside the CDR3, the full variable domain is DGGITQSPKYLFRKEGQNVTLSCEQNLNHDAMYWYRQDPGQGLRLIYYSQIVNDFQKGDIAEGYSVSREKKESFPLTVTSAQKNPTAFYLCASSIAHKTYEQYFGPGTRLTVT.

The CDR3 loop reads CASSNFGLASEQYF. The chain employs TRBV12-3 or TRBV12-4 and TRBJ2-7; TCRdb names TRBD2, which stays unverified in the absence of DNA. The length of the CDR3 is 14 residues.

J is TRBJ2-1 and V is TRBV5-6; TCRdb outputs TRBD2, but without DNA this stays unchecked. This CDR3 is 13 amino acids long. Germline CDR1 reads SGHDT; CDR2 reads YYEEEE. The CDR3 reads CASSSVGTSEQFF.

The V call is TRBV29-1, the J call TRBJ1-2; TCRdb selects TRBD1, and the lack of DNA leaves this call unchecked. CDR1 is SQVTM and CDR2 is ANQGSEA in the germline V gene. This CDR3 region has 15 residues. CDR3 sequence: CSVERGQGYNYGYTF.

The rearrangement joins TRBV5-1 to TRBJ1-2. CDR1 is SGHRS, CDR2 YFSETQ, per germline. The CDR3 has 13 residues. The CDR3 spells CASSNQGPYGYTF. Filled out from reference TRBV5-1 and TRBJ1-2, the complete variable domain reads KAGVTQTPRYLIKTRGQQVTLSCSPISGHRSVSWYQQTPGQGLQFLFEYFSETQRNKGNFPGRFSGRQFSNSRSEMNVSTLELGDSALYLCASSNQGPYGYTFGSGTRLTVV.

The rearrangement joins TRBV5-5 to TRBJ1-2; TCRdb designates TRBD1, a call that cannot be tested without DNA. This CDR3 is built from 15 residues. Germline CDR1 SGHKS, CDR2 YYEKEE (reference sequence). This chain's CDR3 is CASSLQGAFNYGYTF.

The gene calls are TRBV29-1 and TRBJ1-1; TCRdb returns TRBD1, unconfirmable since there is no DNA. CDR1 SQVTM and CDR2 ANQGSEA come from the germline V gene. The CDR3 totals 13 residues. CDR3: CSAIQAPNTEAFF.

This chain links TRBV2 with TRBJ2-7. CDR1 is SNHLY, CDR2 FYNNEI, per germline. CDR3 size: 11 residues. The CDR3 reads CASSGVYEQYF.

This chain links TRBV15 with TRBJ2-5; TCRdb calls TRBD1, which cannot be checked without DNA. Germline loops: CDR1 LNHNV, CDR2 YYDKDF (reference sequence). The CDR3 consists of 15 residues. This CDR3 reads CATSVPGGGGETQYF.

The V call is TRBV6-6, the J call TRBJ2-2. In germline, CDR1 is MNHNY, CDR2 SVGAGI (reference sequence). CDR3 length equals 14 residues. The CDR3 reads CASSVDGNTGELFF.

The J gene is TRBJ2-1, the V gene TRBV4-1. Germline assignment: CDR1 MGHRA and CDR2 YSYEKL. This CDR3 is built from 15 residues. The CDR3 here is CASSQDPGMWNEQFF.

The chain has TRBV23-1 and TRBJ2-7; without DNA, the TCRdb call of TRBD1 cannot be checked. TRBV23-1 is given ORF status, its function remaining uncertain. This CDR3 contains 14 residues. The CDR3 region is CASSLGQVGNEQYF.

The rearrangement links TRBV7-3 to TRBJ2-5; with no DNA, the TCRdb D assignment of TRBD2 cannot be verified. The CDR3 is 14 amino acids. Per germline, CDR1 SGHTA and CDR2 FQGTGA. CDR3 protein: CASSLHAGGETQYF.

The V gene is TRBV6-5, the J gene TRBJ2-1; TCRdb's D call, TRBD1, is unchecked because there is no DNA. The CDR3 extends over 16 amino acids. In germline, CDR1 is MNHEY, CDR2 SVGAGI. The CDR3: CASSYSRAPLYNEQFF.

The chain combines TRBV29-1 with TRBJ2-1; TCRdb calls TRBD2, which cannot be checked without DNA. CDR1 and CDR2 (germline): SQVTM, ANQGSEA. This CDR3 has 11 amino acids. The CDR3 loop reads CSVEKAHEQFF.

The chain employs TRBV5-1 and TRBJ2-7. Germline CDR1 and CDR2: SGHRS and YFSETQ. CDR3 length: 14 amino acids. CDR3 sequence reads: CASSLDGVPYEQYF.

This chain links TRBV7-9 with TRBJ2-1. The CDR3 is 14 residues long. Germline values: CDR1 SEHNR, CDR2 FQNEAQ (reference sequence). The CDR3 is CASSLVLEYNEQFF.

CDR3 residues: CASSQDGRGALNEQFF. The chain employs TRBV4-1 and TRBJ2-1; TCRdb's assignment of TRBD2 cannot be checked, as there is no DNA. CDR1 is MGHRA and CDR2 is YSYEKL in the germline V gene. The CDR3 extends over 16 amino acids.

The rearrangement links TRBV12-3 or TRBV12-4 to TRBJ2-3; TCRdb outputs TRBD2, but without DNA this stays unchecked. The CDR3 is 16 amino acids. The CDR3: CASRDGAEGVVDTQYF.

This chain uses TRBV29-1 with TRBJ2-2; the TCRdb call, TRBD1, lacks DNA for checking. This CDR3 is built from 14 residues. Germline CDR1 SQVTM, CDR2 ANQGSEA. CDR3 sequence reads: CSVGPGTNTGELFF.

J is TRBJ2-5 and V is TRBV12-3 or TRBV12-4; the D call of TRBD2 rests on TCRdb alone, since no DNA is present to check it. This CDR3 has 16 residues. The CDR3 sequence is CASSFLGLAGVETQYF.

The rearrangement joins TRBV27 to TRBJ2-7; absent DNA, TCRdb's TRBD2 call cannot be checked. This CDR3 is 14 amino acids long. In germline, CDR1 is MNHEY, CDR2 SMNVEV (reference sequence). The CDR3 sequence is CASSLSVAGYEQYF.

The chain employs TRBV27 and TRBJ2-3; no DNA is available, so the TRBD2 call from TCRdb remains unchecked. From germline, CDR1 is MNHEY and CDR2 SMNVEV (reference sequence). The CDR3 consists of 15 residues. The CDR3 loop is CASSLSLGGGDTQYF.

The chain has TRBV6-2 or TRBV6-3 and TRBJ2-7; TCRdb selects TRBD2, and the lack of DNA leaves this call unchecked. The CDR3 has 15 amino acids. Germline V gene sequence: CDR1 MNHEY, CDR2 SVGEGT. The CDR3 region is CASSPRNGRLYEQYF.

The V call is TRBV10-3, the J call TRBJ1-1; TCRdb selects TRBD1, and the lack of DNA leaves this call unchecked. The CDR3 runs 15 residues. CDR1 is ENHRY, CDR2 SYGVKD, per germline. Here the CDR3 reads CAISEEGLRNTEAFF.